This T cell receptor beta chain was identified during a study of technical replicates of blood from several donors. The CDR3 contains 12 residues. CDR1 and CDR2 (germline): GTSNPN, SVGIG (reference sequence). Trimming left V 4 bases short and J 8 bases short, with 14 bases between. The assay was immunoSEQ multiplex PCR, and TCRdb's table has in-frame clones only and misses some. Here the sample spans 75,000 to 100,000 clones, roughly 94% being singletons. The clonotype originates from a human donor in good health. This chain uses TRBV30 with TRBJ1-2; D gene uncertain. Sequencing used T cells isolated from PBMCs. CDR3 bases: TGTGCCTGGACTGTGAGTTTGAGGGGCTACACCTTC. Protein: CAWTVSLRGYTF.